This T cell receptor (beta chain) emerged from a study of blood T cell repertoires in COVID-19 (dated by TCRdb to about 2020). Regarding the research as a whole: Samples from collaborators originated in the United States, Italy and Spain and spanned both the acute and convalescent phases of COVID-19. The material from the prospective study consisted of cDNA or gDNA derived from T cells, B-cell-depleted T cells, or PBMCs. The dataset comprised deeply sampled blood TCRbeta repertoires from subjects exposed to, actively infected with, or recovered from COVID-19. A freely available public database, intended as a resource for researchers studying the immune response to SARS-CoV-2, is where the repertoires were released. Samples came from the ongoing ImmuneRACE study (first 160 participants) plus 1,254 subjects from 6 global collaborators. Sample metadata almost always included a de-identified subject ID, COVID-19 status, age in years and sex. HLA class I and class II types, where available, came from metadata supplied by the sample provider rather than from assay-based typing. Results and caveats for the whole study, not just this receptor: Clinical and demographic metadata were provided uncurated, with the amount varying by source and participant.

The V and J ends are trimmed by 7 bases and 0 bases, leaving 11 bases between them. According to the germline V gene, CDR1 reads SGHRS and CDR2 reads YFSETQ. The CDR3 holds 14 amino acids from the cysteine to the phenylalanine. CDR3 DNA only is kept here, 42 bases in frame from base 1. In Seattle, one collaborating source enrolled patients while the infection was active and tracked those patients longitudinally over the course of disease. Collaborating institutions collected whole blood in K2EDTA tubes following their own protocols. For TCRbeta analysis, collaborators shipped samples in one of three forms: frozen whole blood, isolated PBMCs, or DNA extracted from either of those sample types. TCRbeta CDR3 regions were amplified from genomic DNA using the immunoSEQ Assay, a bias-controlled multiplex PCR. From the authors' description of their analysis: The number of nucleated cells in each sample was estimated from the amplification of reference gene primers within the assay. Sequence reads were collapsed and filtered to measure the absolute abundance of every unique TCRbeta CDR3 rearrangement. Productive Simpson clonality was computed per sample as the square root of Simpson's diversity index over productive rearrangements. In TCRdb, the immuneACCESS table is reduced to in-frame sequences with V and J assigned. These tables do not hold every clone; where another copy was compared, an unresolved V gene accounts for under half, and the others remain unexplained. D and trimming were read from the DNA, whereas the V and J calls and clone size are those reported in that table. The sample table records some 200,000 clones; 84% of these occur just once. Roughly a tenth of the sample comes from the top ten.

This clone appeared a single time. What antigen it recognizes has not been identified. Base qualities are not at hand, and no much larger clone is one base apart. This sequence uses TRBV5-1 and TRBJ1-3, with a tentative D gene TRBD1 over 6 matching bases. The receptor's source is an elderly woman with COVID-19, enrolled during active disease. Sequencing was carried out using peripheral blood. In nucleotide form, the sequence is TGCGCCAGCCAGGGGTCCGGCTCTGGAAACACCATATATTTT. Translated, this gives CASQGSGSGNTIYF.